This is a list of T cell receptor beta chains from one sample in a study of cytomegalovirus exposure and HLA in healthy donors. Only in-frame clones appear in the TCRdb table, and some are missing; sequencing was by immunoSEQ multiplex PCR. Of some 190,000 clones listed, 76% are singletons. The sample was PBMCs. The origin of the receptors is a man between 18 and 29 years old in good health and CMV-seronegative. Each CDR3 is given with its conserved first and last residue. Expanded clones get a size class; other rows say once, few or many, or leave the size out.

>TRBJ1-5|.|TRBV6-6
CASIRGASNQPQHF
>TRBJ2-7|.|TRBV11-2
CASSLLAPGQSPREQYF
>TRBJ1-1|.|TRBV10-3
CAISGATNTEAFF
>TRBJ2-3|.|TRBV5-1
CASSLGGLTDTQYF
>TRBJ1-5|.|TRBV19
CASSMRKTALNQPQHF
>TRBJ1-5|.|TRBV6-1
CASSEAPAETSNQPQHF
>TRBJ2-7|few|TRBV19
CASSIAEDRGKGVQYF
>TRBJ2-7|.|TRBV5-1
CASSFAQTSDEQYF
>TRBJ1-1|.|TRBV6-5
CASSPDRVRTEAFF
>TRBJ1-1|.|TRBV6-5
CASSYRSGVGSTEAFF
>TRBJ2-7|.|TRBV6-1
CASTWGQGTYEQYF
>TRBJ1-5|.|TRBV28
CASSLFTGEFLTGQPQHF
>TRBJ1-2|.|TRBV5-1
CASSAGQVTGGYTF
>TRBJ2-2|.|TRBV7-8
CASRSGQGGTGELFF
>TRBJ2-1|few|TRBV7-2
CASSYFPGLAGVYNEQFF